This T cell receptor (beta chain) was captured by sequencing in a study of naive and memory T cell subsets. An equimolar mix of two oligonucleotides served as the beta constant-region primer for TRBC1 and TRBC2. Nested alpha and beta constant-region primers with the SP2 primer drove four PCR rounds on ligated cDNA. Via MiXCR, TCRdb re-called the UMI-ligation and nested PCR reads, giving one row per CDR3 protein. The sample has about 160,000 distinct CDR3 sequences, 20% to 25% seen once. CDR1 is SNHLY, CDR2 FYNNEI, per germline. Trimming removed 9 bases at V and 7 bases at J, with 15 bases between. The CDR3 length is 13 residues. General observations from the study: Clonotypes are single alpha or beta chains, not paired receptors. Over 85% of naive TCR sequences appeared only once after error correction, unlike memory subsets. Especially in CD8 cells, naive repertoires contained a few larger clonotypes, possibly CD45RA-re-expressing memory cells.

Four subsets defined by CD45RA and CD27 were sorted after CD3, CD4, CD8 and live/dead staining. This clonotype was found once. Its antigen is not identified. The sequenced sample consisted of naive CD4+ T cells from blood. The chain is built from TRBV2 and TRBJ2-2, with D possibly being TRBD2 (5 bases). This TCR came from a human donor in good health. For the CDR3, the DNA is TGTGCCAGTCGGAGGAGTAATGACGGGGAGCTGTTTTTT. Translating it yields CASRRSNDGELFF.